One and the same sample provided the 22 T cell receptor beta chains below, sequenced in a study of early T cells in non-severe SARS-CoV-2 infection. One entry per CDR3 protein results from TCRdb running MiXCR on the 5' RACE reads. The profile shows some 64,000 distinct CDR3 sequences, over 8% of them singletons. Sequenced material: whole blood, taken at baseline. These receptors were taken from an adult who was a healthcare worker with PCR-confirmed SARS-CoV-2 infection or an uninfected control (not recorded which).

The V call is TRBV12-3 or TRBV12-4, the J call TRBJ2-3; TRBD2 agrees at 9 bases. CDR3 length: 15 residues. Unmatched junction bases numbered 8, after V lost 6 bases and J lost 4 bases. The CDR3 sequence is CASRTGTSFPDTQYF. CDR3 in DNA: TGTGCCAGCAGAACCGGGACTAGCTTTCCAGATACGCAGTATTTT.

This chain uses TRBV20-1 with TRBJ2-1; D perhaps matches TRBD2 (6 bases). Deletions cut 6 bases from V and 0 bases from J, with 30 bases between. The germline gives CDR1 DFQATT, CDR2 SNEGSKA (reference sequence). The CDR3 runs to 20 residues. The CDR3 coding sequence is TGCAGTGCCCCCGTATCATTGGCCGGGACTCCCGCCTCCTCCTACAATGAGCAGTTCTTC. Residues: CSAPVSLAGTPASSYNEQFF.

Only a few counts were recorded for this clonotype. This chain links TRBV9 with TRBJ2-7; TRBD1 matches at 8 bases. CDR3 length: 14 amino acids. Trimming cost V 4 bases and J 5 bases; bases outside gene matches: 8. Germline lookup yields CDR1 SGDLS and CDR2 YYNGEE. The CDR3 loop reads CASSPTVTGDEQYF. The DNA for the CDR3 is TGTGCCAGCAGCCCCACCGTGACAGGGGACGAGCAGTACTTC.

This clonotype was found a few times. J is TRBJ2-7 and V is TRBV20-1, with D perhaps assigned TRBD1 or TRBD2 (7 bases each). Looked up from germline, CDR1 is DFQATT and CDR2 is SNEGSKA (reference sequence). V lost 0 bases to trimming and J lost 3 bases, with 18 bases between them. The length of the CDR3 is 16 residues. The CDR3 DNA is TGCAGTGCTAGAGAGTCAGGGGGAGGGTCCGGCTACGAGCAGTACTTC. This codes for CSARESGGGSGYEQYF.

The gene calls are TRBV14 and TRBJ2-2; D is unresolved. V gave up 1 base and J gave up 2 bases, with 8 bases separating them. The length of the CDR3 is 15 residues. CDR1 and CDR2 (germline): SGHDN, FVKESK. The CDR3 spells CASSQVWGNTGELFF. DNA for the CDR3: TGTGCCAGCAGCCAAGTCTGGGGTAACACCGGGGAGCTGTTTTTT.

This clonotype was observed at least ten times. The gene calls are TRBV7-2 and TRBJ2-7, with 8 bases identical to TRBD2. This CDR3 has 15 amino acids. The trim removed 1 base at V and 6 bases at J, leaving 8 bases unmatched. Germline CDR1 and CDR2: SGHTA and FQGNSA. CDR3 sequence (DNA): TGTGCCAGCAGCTTAGTTCCAGCGGGAGCAAGCGAGCAGTACTTC. Protein product: CASSLVPAGASEQYF.

The genes are TRBV28 and TRBJ2-4; 8 bases align to TRBD1. After removal of 2 bases from V and 8 bases from J, the junction contained 5 bases not matched to a gene. CDR1 and CDR2 from the germline V gene are MDHEN and SYDVKM. The CDR3 extends over 14 amino acids. CDR3 loop: CASSLGQGPYIQYF. CDR3 DNA sequence: TGTGCCAGCAGTTTAGGACAGGGTCCATACATTCAGTACTTC. The full variable domain, completed using reference TRBV28 and TRBJ2-4, is DVKVTQSSRYLVKRTGEKVFLECVQDMDHENMFWYRQDPGLGLRLIYFSYDVKMKEKGDIPEGYSVSREKKERFSLILESASTNQTSMYLCASSLGQGPYIQYFGAGTRLSVL.

This clonotype was counted at least ten times. The chain joins TRBV6-1 to TRBJ2-6; D remains ambiguous. Germline CDR1 MNHNS, CDR2 SASEGT. The CDR3 extends over 13 amino acids. V lost 7 bases and J 0 bases, leaving 4 bases between the germline ends. CDR3 protein: CASIGSGANVLTF. The CDR3 region has the DNA TGTGCCAGCATCGGCTCTGGGGCCAACGTCCTGACTTTC.

This clonotype was seen more than once but under ten times. The chain is built from TRBV6-2 or TRBV6-3 and TRBJ1-2; no firm D call. Trimming took off 11 bases at V and 2 bases at J, with 15 bases between the two ends. Looked up from germline, CDR1 is MNHEY and CDR2 is SVGEGT. The CDR3 has 13 residues. The CDR3 DNA sequence: TGTGCCTCAAGGTCAGGAGCAAACTATGGCTACACCTTC. Protein sequence: CASRSGANYGYTF.

In DNA form, the CDR3 reads TGTGCCAGCAGTGATGCCGCTAGCGATGATGAGCAGTTCTTC. Translated, it gives CASSDAASDDEQFF. V usage is TRBV2 and J usage is TRBJ2-1; D possibly corresponds to TRBD2 (6 bases). Germline loops: CDR1 SNHLY, CDR2 FYNNEI. Trimming shortened V by 3 bases and J by 8 bases, and 14 bases separated the two germline ends. The CDR3 has 14 residues.

The CDR3 bases are TGCAGCGTTGATGGAGGCCGACTGAACACCGGGGAGCTGTTTTTT. This gives the protein CSVDGGRLNTGELFF. The rearrangement links TRBV29-1 to TRBJ2-2; D possibly corresponds to TRBD2 (5 bases). This CDR3 contains 15 residues. Trimming left V 3 bases short and J 1 base short, with 12 bases between. Germline CDR1 SQVTM, CDR2 ANQGSEA.

This clonotype has a count of ten or more. This chain connects TRBV29-1 to TRBJ1-5; D is undetermined. Germline loops: CDR1 SQVTM, CDR2 ANQGSEA. The CDR3 contains 17 residues. Trimming took off 0 bases at V and 0 bases at J, with 15 bases between the two ends. CDR3 sequence reads: CSVEDAFGDYSNQPQHF. The CDR3 nucleotides are TGCAGCGTTGAAGATGCTTTCGGGGATTATAGCAATCAGCCCCAGCATTTT.

This chain uses TRBV7-2 with TRBJ2-5, with D hard to call. CDR1 SGHTA and CDR2 FQGNSA come from the germline V gene. V lost 5 bases and J 2 bases, leaving 9 bases between the germline ends. The CDR3 covers 13 residues. This CDR3 is CASSLMFQETQYF. The CDR3 DNA follows: TGTGCCAGCAGCCTCATGTTTCAAGAGACCCAGTACTTC.

This clonotype has ten or more counts. The chain couples TRBV2 to TRBJ2-5; D gene uncertain. Germline V gene sequence: CDR1 SNHLY, CDR2 FYNNEI. The ends were cut back, 7 bases at V and 1 base at J, with 10 bases in the middle. This CDR3 spans 13 amino acids. DNA for the CDR3: TGTGCCAGCACGGTTACGGTCCAAGAGACCCAGTACTTC. As protein: CASTVTVQETQYF.

This clonotype was observed at least ten times. This chain joins TRBV20-1 and TRBJ1-2, with 10 bases matching TRBD1. V was clipped by 5 bases and J by 0 bases; unmatched bases: 6. Germline CDR1 DFQATT, CDR2 SNEGSKA (reference sequence). The CDR3 consists of 15 residues. The CDR3 coding sequence is TGCAGTGCTGGGGGGACAGGGGTAGCTAACTATGGCTACACCTTC. Protein product: CSAGGTGVANYGYTF.

The V call is TRBV4-3, the J call TRBJ2-2, with 8 bases identical to TRBD2. The CDR3 has 17 amino acids. Germline V gives CDR1 LGHNA, CDR2 YSLEER. Germline trimming cut 4 bases from V and 5 bases from J; bases unmatched to any gene: 12. The CDR3 here is CASSPGGAGVWTGELFF. The CDR3 bases are TGCGCCAGCAGCCCCGGGGGAGCGGGAGTTTGGACCGGGGAGCTGTTTTTT.

This clonotype was counted a few times. The chain couples TRBV7-2 to TRBJ1-2, with D tentatively TRBD1 (6 bases). Germline values: CDR1 SGHTA, CDR2 FQGNSA. This CDR3 has 17 residues. V dropped 1 base and J dropped 6 bases, with 21 bases sitting between them. The CDR3 region is CASSLGGLGIGVNGYTF. The CDR3 DNA reads TGTGCCAGCAGCTTAGGGGGGCTAGGAATCGGAGTCAATGGCTACACCTTC.

The V and J genes are TRBV7-6 and TRBJ2-2; D possibly corresponds to TRBD2 (6 bases). Between the trimmed V and J ends, which lost 5 bases and 1 base, there was a span of 11 bases. From germline, CDR1 is SGHVS and CDR2 FNYEAQ. CDR3 length: 15 residues. The CDR3 sequence is CASSRTRENTGELFF. DNA for the CDR3: TGTGCCAGCAGCCGTACGCGGGAGAACACCGGGGAGCTGTTTTTT.

The chain employs TRBV6-2 or TRBV6-3 and TRBJ2-3; D is uncertain. Germline loops: CDR1 MNHEY, CDR2 SVGEGT. The length of the CDR3 is 17 residues. V gave up 0 bases and J gave up 7 bases, with 20 bases separating them. CDR3 protein: CASSYSFGRSTQNTQYF. CDR3 nucleotide sequence: TGTGCCAGCAGTTACTCGTTTGGCCGGTCCACACAAAATACGCAGTATTTT.

This clonotype was seen only a few times. The CDR3 region has the DNA TGTGCCAGTAGTATAGATCCCGGGACGAAATTCTACAATGAGCAGTTCTTC. Its translation: CASSIDPGTKFYNEQFF. This chain links TRBV19 with TRBJ2-1; D could derive from TRBD1 or TRBD2 (5 bases each). V lost 0 bases and J lost 3, with 15 bases in between. This CDR3 spans 17 amino acids. In germline, CDR1 is LNHDA, CDR2 SQIVND (reference sequence). The entire variable domain, with the rest obtained from reference TRBV19 and TRBJ2-1, is as follows: DGGITQSPKYLFRKEGQNVTLSCEQNLNHDAMYWYRQDPGQGLRLIYYSQIVNDFQKGDIAEGYSVSREKKESFPLTVTSAQKNPTAFYLCASSIDPGTKFYNEQFFGPGTRLTVL.

V usage is TRBV6-1 and J usage is TRBJ2-4; D not certain. The CDR3 sequence is 14 residues long. V lost 2 bases and J lost 10, with 15 bases in between. CDR1 MNHNS and CDR2 SASEGT come from the germline V gene. CDR3 sequence reads: CASSELTRTGIQYF. For the CDR3, the DNA is TGTGCCAGCAGTGAACTTACCCGGACCGGGATTCAGTACTTC.

This clonotype was observed at least ten times. The chain employs TRBV5-6 and TRBJ2-1, with D perhaps matching TRBD2 (5 bases). CDR1 SGHDT and CDR2 YYEEEE come from the germline V gene. The CDR3 sequence is 15 residues long. V lost 4 bases and J 2 bases, leaving 13 bases between the germline ends. The CDR3 sequence is CASSILANPYNEQFF. CDR3 sequence (DNA): TGTGCCAGCAGCATCCTAGCTAACCCCTACAATGAGCAGTTCTTC.